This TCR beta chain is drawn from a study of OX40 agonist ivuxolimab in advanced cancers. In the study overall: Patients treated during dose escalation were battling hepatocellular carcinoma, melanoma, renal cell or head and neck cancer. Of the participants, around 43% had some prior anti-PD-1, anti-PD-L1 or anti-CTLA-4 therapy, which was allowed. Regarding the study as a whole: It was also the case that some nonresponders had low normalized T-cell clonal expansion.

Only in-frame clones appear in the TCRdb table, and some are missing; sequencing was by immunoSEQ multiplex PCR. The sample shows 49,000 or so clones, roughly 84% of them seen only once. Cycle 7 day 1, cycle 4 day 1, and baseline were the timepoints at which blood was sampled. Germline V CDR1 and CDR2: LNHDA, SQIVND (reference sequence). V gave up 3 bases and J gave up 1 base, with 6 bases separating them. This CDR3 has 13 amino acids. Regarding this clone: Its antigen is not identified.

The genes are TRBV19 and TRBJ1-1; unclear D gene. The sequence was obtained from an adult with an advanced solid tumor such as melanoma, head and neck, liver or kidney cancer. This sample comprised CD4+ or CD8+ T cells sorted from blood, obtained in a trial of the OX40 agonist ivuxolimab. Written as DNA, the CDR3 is TGTGCCAGTAGTATTGACGGGAACACTGAAGCTTTCTTT. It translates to CASSIDGNTEAFF.